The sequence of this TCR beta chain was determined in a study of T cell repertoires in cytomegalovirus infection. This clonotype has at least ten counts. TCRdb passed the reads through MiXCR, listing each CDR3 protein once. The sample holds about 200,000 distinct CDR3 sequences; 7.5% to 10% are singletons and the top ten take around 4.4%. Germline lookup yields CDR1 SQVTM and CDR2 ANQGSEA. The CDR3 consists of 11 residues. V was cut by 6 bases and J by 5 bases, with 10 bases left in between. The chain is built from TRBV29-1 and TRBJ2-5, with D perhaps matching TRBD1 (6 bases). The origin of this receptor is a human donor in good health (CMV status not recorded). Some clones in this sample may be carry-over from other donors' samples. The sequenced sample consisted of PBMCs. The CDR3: CSVGDTETQYF. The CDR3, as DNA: TGCAGCGTGGGGGACACGGAGACCCAGTACTTC.